The 18 T cell receptor beta chains below all came from one sample that was sequenced in a study of T cells in Graves' hyperthyroidism and ophthalmopathy. Amplification targeted TCR beta CDR3 regions from RNA transcripts. RT-PCR in the first round (using the HTBI primer set) targeted the TCR CDR3. TCRdb analysed the multiplex PCR reads with MiXCR anew, one entry per CDR3 protein. The table records hundreds of thousands of distinct CDR3 sequences, around 15% of them present only once. The sequenced sample consisted of blood. Receptors were obtained from a woman aged 55-70 years with Graves' ophthalmopathy.

The V call is TRBV20-1, the J call TRBJ2-3; 7 nucleotides agree with TRBD1. V was clipped by 6 bases and J by 1 base; unmatched bases: 1. Germline loops: CDR1 DFQATT, CDR2 SNEGSKA (reference sequence). CDR3 length: 12 amino acids. This CDR3 reads CSATGGTDTQYF. The CDR3 DNA reads as TGCAGTGCAACAGGGGGCACAGATACGCAGTATTTT.

This clonotype was found many times. The CDR3: CASSFGVANSPLHF. DNA for the CDR3: TGTGCCAGCAGTTTCGGGGTTGCGAATTCACCCCTCCACTTT. The chain joins TRBV28 to TRBJ1-6, with D unresolved. The germline CDR1 and CDR2 sequences are MDHEN and SYDVKM. V was shortened by 3 bases and J by 7 bases, with 10 bases between the two germline ends. The CDR3 covers 14 residues.

This clonotype was observed many times. The chain is built from TRBV18 and TRBJ1-5; D is ambiguous. Germline V gene lookup returns CDR1 KGHSH and CDR2 LQKENI. The V and J ends lost 2 bases and 3 bases respectively, with 8 bases between them. CDR3 length: 14 residues. This CDR3 is CASSPGILNQPQHF. CDR3 bases: TGTGCCAGCTCACCAGGAATACTCAATCAGCCCCAGCATTTT.

This clonotype was counted between two and nine times. The rearrangement joins TRBV5-1 to TRBJ1-4; 7 nucleotides align to TRBD1. V gave up 0 bases and J gave up 5 bases; unmatched junction bases: 1. The CDR3 sequence is 14 residues long. Germline loops: CDR1 SGHRS, CDR2 YFSETQ. In DNA form, the CDR3 reads TGCGCCAGCAGCTTGGGGGACAGCAATGAAAAACTGTTTTTT. Residues: CASSLGDSNEKLFF.

This clonotype showed up many times. The V gene is TRBV15, the J gene TRBJ1-5; D is ambiguous. Germline CDR1 and CDR2: LNHNV and YYDKDF (reference sequence). The CDR3 contains 13 residues. With 0 bases removed from V and 6 bases from J, the gap between germline ends came to 6 bases. The CDR3 coding sequence is TGTGCCACCAGCAGAGATGAAGCTCAGCCCCAGCATTTT. Amino acid sequence: CATSRDEAQPQHF.

The chain links TRBV18 to TRBJ2-1; 8 nucleotides agree with TRBD1. This CDR3 spans 15 amino acids. Per the germline V gene, CDR1 is KGHSH and CDR2 is LQKENI. V shed 5 bases, J shed 5 bases, and the junction held 8 bases outside the gene matches. The CDR3 here is CASSAGQDLNNEQFF. The DNA for the CDR3 is TGTGCCAGCTCAGCGGGACAGGACCTAAACAATGAGCAGTTCTTC.

This clonotype occurred many times. The CDR3 DNA sequence: TGTGCCAGCAGCTCCCCCGGGACAGGAAACTACGAGCAGTACTTC. Its protein is CASSSPGTGNYEQYF. The chain combines TRBV7-3 with TRBJ2-7; 8 nucleotides align to TRBD1. CDR3 length equals 15 residues. Germline V gives CDR1 SGHTA, CDR2 FQGTGA. Germline trimming cut 4 bases from V and 3 bases from J; bases unmatched to any gene: 8.

This clonotype was picked up many times. The chain joins TRBV5-1 to TRBJ2-5; D is uncertain. The CDR3 is 15 residues long. In germline, CDR1 is SGHRS, CDR2 YFSETQ. V lost 0 bases and J 2 bases, leaving 11 bases between the germline ends. DNA for the CDR3: TGCGCCAGCAGCTTGGAGAAATTGGGACAAGAGACCCAGTACTTC. This encodes CASSLEKLGQETQYF.

This chain connects TRBV7-6 to TRBJ2-7; D ambiguous. This CDR3 is 13 amino acids long. The germline V and J ends were trimmed by 2 bases and 5 bases, with 10 bases remaining between them. The V gene's germline CDR1 is SGHVS and CDR2 FNYEAQ. The DNA of the CDR3 is TGTGCCAGCAGCTTACGCCTCCCAAACGAGCAGTACTTC. It specifies CASSLRLPNEQYF.

The V gene is TRBV6-1, the J gene TRBJ2-1; the match to TRBD2 covers 9 bases. Unmatched junction bases numbered 11, after V lost 5 bases and J lost 9 bases. CDR3 length: 15 residues. From germline, CDR1 is MNHNS and CDR2 SASEGT. The chain's CDR3 is CASSQLSGRWGEQFF. The CDR3 DNA follows: TGTGCCAGCAGTCAACTAAGCGGGAGGTGGGGTGAGCAGTTCTTC.

On this clonotype itself: A much bigger clone sits one base away, suggesting this may be a read error. The V call is TRBV2, the J call TRBJ2-2; perhaps TRBD1 as D (6 bases). The CDR3 length is 14 residues. The germline V gene encodes CDR1 SNHLY and CDR2 FYNNEI. CDR3 coding DNA: TGTGCCAGCGGTGAATTAGGGGGCACCGGGGAGCTGTTTTTT. Its protein is CASGELGGTGELFF.

This clonotype turned up a few times. J is TRBJ1-2 and V is TRBV7-9, with D maybe TRBD1 (5 bases). This CDR3 is built from 13 residues. V dropped 2 bases and J dropped 8 bases, with 12 bases sitting between them. The germline gives CDR1 SEHNR, CDR2 FQNEAQ (reference sequence). CDR3 sequence: CASSLSGTLGYTF. CDR3 DNA sequence: TGTGCCAGCAGCTTATCCGGGACCCTCGGCTACACCTTC. Using reference TRBV7-9 and TRBJ1-2 for the parts outside the CDR3, the full variable domain is DTGVSQNPRHKITKRGQNVTFRCDPISEHNRLYWYRQTLGQGPEFLTYFQNEAQLEKSRLLSDRFSAERPKGSFSTLEIQRTEQGDSAMYLCASSLSGTLGYTFGSGTRLTVV.

The rearrangement links TRBV4-2 to TRBJ2-7, with D tentatively TRBD2 (6 bases). CDR1 is LGHNA, CDR2 YNFKEQ, per germline. The CDR3 totals 16 residues. V was trimmed by 0 bases and J by 3 bases, leaving 15 bases between them. The chain's CDR3 is CASSQDLGTGVYEQYF. The CDR3 DNA follows: TGTGCCAGCAGCCAAGATTTGGGGACTGGGGTCTACGAGCAGTACTTC.

This clonotype was detected ten times or more. CDR3 amino acids: CSAFPTSGTSNIQYF. The CDR3 DNA sequence: TGCAGTGCCTTTCCGACTAGCGGGACGTCAAACATTCAGTACTTC. This chain uses TRBV20-1 with TRBJ2-4; 11 nucleotides line up with TRBD2. Germline values: CDR1 DFQATT, CDR2 SNEGSKA (reference sequence). The CDR3 covers 15 residues. J lost 6 bases, V lost 6 bases, and 10 bases had no gene match.

This clonotype has just a few counts. The chain joins TRBV7-2 to TRBJ2-1; 9 bases agree with TRBD2. V shed 1 base, J shed 7 bases, and the junction held 14 bases outside the gene matches. This CDR3 contains 18 residues. CDR1 and CDR2 from the germline V gene are SGHTA and FQGNSA. The CDR3 reads CASSLVLGAGGGSNEQFF. CDR3 sequence (DNA): TGTGCCAGCAGCTTAGTGTTGGGAGCGGGAGGAGGTTCAAATGAGCAGTTCTTC.

This clonotype was counted at least ten times. The chain is built from TRBV5-1 and TRBJ2-7; 12 nucleotides align to TRBD2. V trimming: 1 base; J trimming: 7 bases; junction bases outside the gene matches: 6. Germline V gene lookup returns CDR1 SGHRS and CDR2 YFSETQ. The CDR3 is made up of 15 amino acids. In DNA form, the CDR3 reads TGCGCCAGCAGCTTGCGTCCTAGCGGGAGGGAGGAGCAGTACTTC. Its translation: CASSLRPSGREEQYF.

This clonotype has ten or more counts. The V gene is TRBV5-1, the J gene TRBJ2-2; tentative D call: TRBD2 (6 bases). Germline V gives CDR1 SGHRS, CDR2 YFSETQ. The CDR3 runs 16 residues. The V end lost 2 bases, the J end lost 3 bases, and 14 bases lay between the germline ends. The CDR3 nucleotides read TGCGCCAGCAGCTTAGTGGTTACGGGGGACACCGGGGAGCTGTTTTTT. Its translation is CASSLVVTGDTGELFF.

This clonotype was counted between two and nine times. V and J are TRBV7-3 and TRBJ2-3, with D possibly being TRBD1 (5 bases). The CDR3 contains 16 residues. Trimming left V 2 bases short and J 4 bases short, with 16 bases between. Looked up from germline, CDR1 is SGHTA and CDR2 is FQGTGA. This CDR3 reads CASSLLGGLGPDTQYF. The DNA for the CDR3 is TGTGCCAGCAGCTTACTCGGTGGATTGGGGCCAGATACGCAGTATTTT.